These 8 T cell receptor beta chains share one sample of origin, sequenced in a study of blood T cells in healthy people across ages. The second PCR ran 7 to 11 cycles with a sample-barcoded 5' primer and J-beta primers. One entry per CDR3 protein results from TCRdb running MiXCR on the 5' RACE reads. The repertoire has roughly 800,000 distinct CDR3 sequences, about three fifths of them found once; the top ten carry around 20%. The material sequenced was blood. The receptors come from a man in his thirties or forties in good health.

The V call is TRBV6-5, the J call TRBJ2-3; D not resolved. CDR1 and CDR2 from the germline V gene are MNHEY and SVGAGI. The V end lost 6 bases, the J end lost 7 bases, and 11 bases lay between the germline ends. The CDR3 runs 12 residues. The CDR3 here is CASSPGSHTQYF. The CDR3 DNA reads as TGTGCCAGCAGCCCAGGCTCTCATACGCAGTATTTT.

The DNA of the CDR3 is TGTGCCAGCAGTGAAATGGGTAGATCTGGGGCCAACGTCCTGACTTTC. Its translation is CASSEMGRSGANVLTF. The rearrangement uses TRBV6-1 and TRBJ2-6; D ambiguous. V was clipped by 2 bases and J by 1 base, with 9 bases between them. The CDR3 is 16 amino acids. CDR1 and CDR2 (germline): MNHNS, SASEGT.

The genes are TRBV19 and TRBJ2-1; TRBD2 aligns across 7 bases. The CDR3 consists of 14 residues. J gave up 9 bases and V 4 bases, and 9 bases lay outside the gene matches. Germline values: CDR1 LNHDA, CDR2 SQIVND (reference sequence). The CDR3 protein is CASSREGRSGEQFF. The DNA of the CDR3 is TGTGCCAGTAGTAGGGAGGGTAGAAGTGGTGAGCAGTTCTTC.

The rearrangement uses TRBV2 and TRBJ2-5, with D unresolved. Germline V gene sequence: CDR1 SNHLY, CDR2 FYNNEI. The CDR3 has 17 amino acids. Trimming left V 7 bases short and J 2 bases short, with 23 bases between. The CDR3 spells CASTGSRFGRIQETQYF. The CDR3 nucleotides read TGTGCCAGCACAGGCTCACGTTTCGGGCGGATACAAGAGACCCAGTACTTC.

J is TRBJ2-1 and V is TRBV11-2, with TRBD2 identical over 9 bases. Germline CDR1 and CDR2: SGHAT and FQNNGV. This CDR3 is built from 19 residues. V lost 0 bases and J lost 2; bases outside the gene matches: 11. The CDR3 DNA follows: TGTGCCAGCAGCTTAGAATTGCGGGGGGGCGTTTTCCCCTACAATGAGCAGTTCTTC. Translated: CASSLELRGGVFPYNEQFF.

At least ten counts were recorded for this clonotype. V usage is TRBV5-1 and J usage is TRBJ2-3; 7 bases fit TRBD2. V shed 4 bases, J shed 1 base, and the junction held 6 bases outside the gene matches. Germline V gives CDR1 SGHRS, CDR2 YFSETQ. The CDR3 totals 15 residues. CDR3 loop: CASSDPREGTDTQYF. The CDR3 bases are TGCGCCAGCAGCGACCCCCGGGAGGGCACAGATACGCAGTATTTT.

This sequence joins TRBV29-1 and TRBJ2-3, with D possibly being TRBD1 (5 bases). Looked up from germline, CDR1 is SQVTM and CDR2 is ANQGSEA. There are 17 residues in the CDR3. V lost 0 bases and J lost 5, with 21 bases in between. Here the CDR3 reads CSVEDWIYGATVDTQYF. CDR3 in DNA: TGCAGCGTTGAAGATTGGATATACGGCGCGACAGTAGATACGCAGTATTTT.

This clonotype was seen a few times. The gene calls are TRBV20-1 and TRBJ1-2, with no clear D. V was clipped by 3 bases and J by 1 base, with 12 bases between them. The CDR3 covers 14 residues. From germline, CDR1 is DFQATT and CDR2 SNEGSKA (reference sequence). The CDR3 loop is CSASPAGLNYGYTF. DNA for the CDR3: TGCAGTGCTAGCCCAGCCGGCCTTAACTATGGCTACACCTTC.